This TCR beta chain was retrieved from a study of blood T cell repertoires in COVID-19. Participants' reported clinical history set cohort assignment. The assay was immunoSEQ multiplex PCR, and TCRdb's table has in-frame clones only and misses some. Of approximately 470,000 clones detected, about 85% appear once; the ten largest clones hold 0.7%. The CDR3 extends over 16 amino acids. The V end lost 3 bases, the J end lost 4 bases, and 16 bases lay between the germline ends. Germline V gene lookup returns CDR1 SGHNT and CDR2 YYREEE (reference sequence). What was sequenced was PBMCs or T cells enriched from blood (not recorded which). The TCR comes from a woman between 18 and 29 years old who had recovered from COVID-19. The chain has TRBV5-4 and TRBJ2-2, with D perhaps matching TRBD2 (7 bases). The CDR3 is CASSWPGEGGTGELFF. The CDR3 nucleotides are TGTGCCAGCAGCTGGCCAGGGGAGGGAGGCACCGGGGAGCTGTTTTTT.